This TCR beta chain was sequenced during a study of blood T cell repertoires in COVID-19. Study-wide context: Acute and convalescent COVID-19 samples came from the United States, Italy and Spain. PBMCs, B-cell-depleted T cells, or T cells were the source of the cDNA or gDNA that made up the material.

This clone was recorded once. While infection was still active, Seattle patients were enrolled and then followed longitudinally. In the original processing: Reference gene primer amplification gave estimated nucleated cell counts. Using immunoSEQ multiplex PCR, the repertoire was profiled, and TCRdb retains in-frame clones only, with some absent. V and J calls and clone size are copied from that table; D and trimming were computed from the DNA. Counted here are roughly 150,000 clones, 90% to 95% occurring once; the ten biggest clones make up 1.5% to 2.5%. CDR3 length equals 14 residues. The sequenced sample was peripheral blood. This clonotype was obtained from an older woman with COVID-19, enrolled during active disease. The chain uses TRBV21-1 and TRBJ2-7; the table's D call TRBD1 went unverified against the DNA. TRBV21-1 constitutes a pseudogene. In nucleotides, the CDR3 is TGTGCCAGCAGCAAGAGTGCCAGGGATCACGAGCAGTACTTC. This codes for CASSKSARDHEQYF.